This TCR beta chain was sequenced during a study of blood T cell repertoires in COVID-19. Study-wide context: Some COVID-19 samples were acute and others convalescent; all came from the United States, Italy and Spain.

The assay was immunoSEQ multiplex PCR, and TCRdb's table has in-frame clones only and misses some. In the table there are 200,000 or so clones, around 85% of which are singletons. Sequencing was performed on peripheral blood. This sequence was found in a man between 65 and 80 years old with active or convalescent COVID-19.

CDR3 sequence: CAWSLRGLAGDRGGELFF. In DNA form, the CDR3 reads TGTGCCTGGAGCCTCCGAGGACTAGCGGGGGACCGAGGCGGGGAGCTGTTTTTT. The chain has TRBV30 and TRBJ2-2; 13 nucleotides agree with TRBD2. Germline lookup yields CDR1 GTSNPN and CDR2 SVGIG (reference sequence). The CDR3 is 18 amino acids. With 3 bases clipped from V and 7 bases from J, the junction kept 14 bases outside the gene matches.